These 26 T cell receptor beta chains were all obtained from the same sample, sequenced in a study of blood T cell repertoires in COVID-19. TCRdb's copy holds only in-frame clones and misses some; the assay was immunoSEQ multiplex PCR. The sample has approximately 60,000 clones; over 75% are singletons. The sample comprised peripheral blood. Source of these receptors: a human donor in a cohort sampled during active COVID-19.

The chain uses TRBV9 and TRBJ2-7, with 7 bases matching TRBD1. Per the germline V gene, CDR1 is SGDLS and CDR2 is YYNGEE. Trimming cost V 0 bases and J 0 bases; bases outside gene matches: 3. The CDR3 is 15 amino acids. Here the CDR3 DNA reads TGTGCCAGCAGCGTAGACGGGACAGTCTCCTACGAGCAGTACTTC. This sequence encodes CASSVDGTVSYEQYF.

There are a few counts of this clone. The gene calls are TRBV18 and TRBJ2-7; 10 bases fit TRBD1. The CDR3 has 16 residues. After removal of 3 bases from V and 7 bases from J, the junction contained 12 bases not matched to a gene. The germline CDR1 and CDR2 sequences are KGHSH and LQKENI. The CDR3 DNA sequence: TGTGCCAGCTCACCGCAAGGCGGGGACAGGGGTCGGGAGCAGTACTTC. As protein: CASSPQGGDRGREQYF.

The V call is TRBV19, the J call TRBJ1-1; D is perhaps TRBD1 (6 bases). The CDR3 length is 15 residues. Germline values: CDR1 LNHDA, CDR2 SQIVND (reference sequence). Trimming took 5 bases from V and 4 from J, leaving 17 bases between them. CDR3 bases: TGTGCCAGTAGTCTCCTCCGGGACACGGTCACTGAAGCTTTCTTT. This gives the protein CASSLLRDTVTEAFF.

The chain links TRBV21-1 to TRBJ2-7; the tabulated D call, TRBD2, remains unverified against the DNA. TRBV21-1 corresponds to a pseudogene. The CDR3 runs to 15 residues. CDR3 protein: CASTKSPTLVYEQYF. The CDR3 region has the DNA TGTGCCAGCACCAAAAGCCCAACCCTAGTCTACGAGCAGTACTTC.

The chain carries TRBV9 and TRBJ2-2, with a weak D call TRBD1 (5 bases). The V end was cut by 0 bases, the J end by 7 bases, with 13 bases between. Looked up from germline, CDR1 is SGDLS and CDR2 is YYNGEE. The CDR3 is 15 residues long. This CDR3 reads CASSVVLGLDGELFF. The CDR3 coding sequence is TGTGCCAGCAGCGTAGTACTGGGGCTCGACGGGGAGCTGTTTTTT.

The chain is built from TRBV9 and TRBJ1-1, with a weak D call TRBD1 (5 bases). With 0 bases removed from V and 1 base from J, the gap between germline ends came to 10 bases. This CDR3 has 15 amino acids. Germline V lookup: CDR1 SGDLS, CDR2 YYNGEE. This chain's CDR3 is CASSVGPDRNTEAFF. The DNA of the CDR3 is TGTGCCAGCAGCGTAGGTCCCGACAGGAACACTGAAGCTTTCTTT.

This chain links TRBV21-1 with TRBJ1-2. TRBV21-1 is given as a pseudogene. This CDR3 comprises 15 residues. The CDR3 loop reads CASSTGPPVNYGYTF. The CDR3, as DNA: TGTGCCAGCAGCACGGGTCCACCCGTTAACTATGGCTACACCTTC.

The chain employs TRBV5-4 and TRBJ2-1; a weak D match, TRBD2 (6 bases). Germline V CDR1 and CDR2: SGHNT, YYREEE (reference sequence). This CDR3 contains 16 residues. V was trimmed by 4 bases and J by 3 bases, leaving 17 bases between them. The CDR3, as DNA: TGTGCCAGCAGCCCTGGGGGTAGCGGCCTCTACAATGAGCAGTTCTTC. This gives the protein CASSPGGSGLYNEQFF.

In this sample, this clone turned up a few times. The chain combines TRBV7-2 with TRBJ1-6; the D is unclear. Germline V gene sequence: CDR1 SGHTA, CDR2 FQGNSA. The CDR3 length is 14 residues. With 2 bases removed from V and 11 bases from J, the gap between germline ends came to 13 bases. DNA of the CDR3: TGTGCCAGCAGCTTAAAGGGCGGGCGTGCACCCCTCCACTTT. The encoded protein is CASSLKGGRAPLHF.

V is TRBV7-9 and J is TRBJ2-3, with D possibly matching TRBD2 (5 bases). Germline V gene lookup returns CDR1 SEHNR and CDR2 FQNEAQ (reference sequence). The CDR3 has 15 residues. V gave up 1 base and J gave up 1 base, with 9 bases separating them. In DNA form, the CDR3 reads TGTGCCAGCAGCTTAGGGACTTTGGGCACAGATACGCAGTATTTT. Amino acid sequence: CASSLGTLGTDTQYF. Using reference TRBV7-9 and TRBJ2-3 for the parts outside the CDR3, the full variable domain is DTGVSQNPRHKITKRGQNVTFRCDPISEHNRLYWYRQTLGQGPEFLTYFQNEAQLEKSRLLSDRFSAERPKGSFSTLEIQRTEQGDSAMYLCASSLGTLGTDTQYFGPGTRLTVL.

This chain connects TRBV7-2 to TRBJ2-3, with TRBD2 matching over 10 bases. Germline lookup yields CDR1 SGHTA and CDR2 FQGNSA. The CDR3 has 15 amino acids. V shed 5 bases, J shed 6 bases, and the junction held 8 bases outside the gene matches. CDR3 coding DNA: TGTGCCAGCAGCCAGAGCGGGGGGGCATGGGATACGCAGTATTTT. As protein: CASSQSGGAWDTQYF.

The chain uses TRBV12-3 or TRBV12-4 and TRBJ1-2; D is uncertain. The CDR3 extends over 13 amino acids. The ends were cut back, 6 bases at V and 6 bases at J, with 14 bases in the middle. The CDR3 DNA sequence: TGTGCCAGCAGCATCCGGGATGAACATGGCTACACCTTC. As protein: CASSIRDEHGYTF.

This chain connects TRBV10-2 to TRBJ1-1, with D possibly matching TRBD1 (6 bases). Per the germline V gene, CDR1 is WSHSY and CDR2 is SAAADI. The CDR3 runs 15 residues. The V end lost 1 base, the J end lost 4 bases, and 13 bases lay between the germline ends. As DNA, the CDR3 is TGCGCCAGCAGTGAGTGGTACAGGGAGAGCACTGAAGCTTTCTTT. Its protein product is CASSEWYRESTEAFF.

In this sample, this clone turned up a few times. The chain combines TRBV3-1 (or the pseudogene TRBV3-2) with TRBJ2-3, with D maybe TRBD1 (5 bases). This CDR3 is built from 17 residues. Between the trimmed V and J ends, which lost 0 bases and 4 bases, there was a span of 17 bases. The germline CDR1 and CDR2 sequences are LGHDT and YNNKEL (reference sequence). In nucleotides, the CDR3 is TGTGCCAGCAGCCAAGATCAGGGATGGTTAGGCTCAGATACGCAGTATTTT. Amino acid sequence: CASSQDQGWLGSDTQYF.

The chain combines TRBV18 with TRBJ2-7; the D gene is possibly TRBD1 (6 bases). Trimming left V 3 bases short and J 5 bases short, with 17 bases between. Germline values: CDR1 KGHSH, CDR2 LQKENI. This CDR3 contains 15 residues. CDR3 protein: CASSPGQFSSDEQYF. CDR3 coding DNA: TGTGCCAGCTCACCCGGACAGTTCTCTTCCGACGAGCAGTACTTC.

The CDR3 nucleotides read TGTGCTAGTGGTTTGGTAATTGGCTTGAACACTGAAGCTTTCTTT. It encodes CASGLVIGLNTEAFF. The V call is TRBV12-5, the J call TRBJ1-1; D unresolved. The CDR3 runs to 15 residues. With 0 bases removed from V and 0 bases from J, the gap between germline ends came to 8 bases. Germline V lookup: CDR1 LGHNT, CDR2 FRNRAP.

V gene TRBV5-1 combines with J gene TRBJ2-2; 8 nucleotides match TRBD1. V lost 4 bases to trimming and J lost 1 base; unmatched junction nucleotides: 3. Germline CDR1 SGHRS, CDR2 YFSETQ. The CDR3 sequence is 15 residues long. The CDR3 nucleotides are TGCGCCAGCAGCCTTGACAGGGGGAACACCGGGGAGCTGTTTTTT. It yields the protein CASSLDRGNTGELFF.

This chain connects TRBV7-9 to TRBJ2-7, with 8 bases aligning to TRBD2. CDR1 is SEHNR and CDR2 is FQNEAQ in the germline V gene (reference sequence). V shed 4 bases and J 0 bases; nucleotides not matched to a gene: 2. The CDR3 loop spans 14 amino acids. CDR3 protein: CASSSGGSSYEQYF. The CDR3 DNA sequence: TGTGCCAGCAGCTCGGGGGGGAGCTCCTACGAGCAGTACTTC. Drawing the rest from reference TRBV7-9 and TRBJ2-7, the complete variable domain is DTGVSQNPRHKITKRGQNVTFRCDPISEHNRLYWYRQTLGQGPEFLTYFQNEAQLEKSRLLSDRFSAERPKGSFSTLEIQRTEQGDSAMYLCASSSGGSSYEQYFGPGTRLTVT.

The CDR3 loop reads CASSSPRGGAVETQYF. CDR3 sequence (DNA): TGTGCCAGCAGCTCCCCACGCGGGGGGGCTGTGGAGACCCAGTACTTC. The genes are TRBV5-5 and TRBJ2-5, with TRBD2 matching 9 bases. In germline, CDR1 is SGHKS, CDR2 YYEKEE (reference sequence). The CDR3 contains 16 residues. V shed 3 bases, J shed 5 bases, and the junction held 11 bases outside the gene matches.

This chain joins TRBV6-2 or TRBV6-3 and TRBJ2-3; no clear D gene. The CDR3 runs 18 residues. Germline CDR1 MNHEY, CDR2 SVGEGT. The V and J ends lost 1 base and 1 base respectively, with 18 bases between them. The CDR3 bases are TGTGCCAGCAGTTACTTATCCTGGTCGGTTTTGGGCACAGATACGCAGTATTTT. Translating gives CASSYLSWSVLGTDTQYF.

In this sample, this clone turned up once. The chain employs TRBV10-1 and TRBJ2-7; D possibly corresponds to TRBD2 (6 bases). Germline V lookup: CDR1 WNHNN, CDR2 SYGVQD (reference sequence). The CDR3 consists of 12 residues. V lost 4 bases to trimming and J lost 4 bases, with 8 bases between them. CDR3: CASSGGGYEQYF. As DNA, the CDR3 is TGCGCCAGCAGTGGTGGGGGGTACGAGCAGTACTTC.

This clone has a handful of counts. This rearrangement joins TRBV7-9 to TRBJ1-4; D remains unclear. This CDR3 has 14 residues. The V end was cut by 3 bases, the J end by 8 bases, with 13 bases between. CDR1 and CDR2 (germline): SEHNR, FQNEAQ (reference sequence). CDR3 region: CASSFPADGEKLFF. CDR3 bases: TGTGCCAGCAGCTTTCCAGCGGACGGAGAAAAACTGTTTTTT.

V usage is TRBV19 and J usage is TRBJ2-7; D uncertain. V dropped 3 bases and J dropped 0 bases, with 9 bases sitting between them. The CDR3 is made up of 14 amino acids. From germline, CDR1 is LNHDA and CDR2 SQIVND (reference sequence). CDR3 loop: CASSMASSSYEQYF. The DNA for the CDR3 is TGTGCCAGTAGTATGGCTAGTAGCTCCTACGAGCAGTACTTC.

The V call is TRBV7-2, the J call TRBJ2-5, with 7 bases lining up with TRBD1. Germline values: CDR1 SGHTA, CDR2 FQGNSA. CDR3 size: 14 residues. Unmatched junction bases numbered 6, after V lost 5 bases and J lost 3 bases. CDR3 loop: CASSPGQAKETQYF. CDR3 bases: TGTGCCAGCAGCCCCGGACAGGCAAAAGAGACCCAGTACTTC.

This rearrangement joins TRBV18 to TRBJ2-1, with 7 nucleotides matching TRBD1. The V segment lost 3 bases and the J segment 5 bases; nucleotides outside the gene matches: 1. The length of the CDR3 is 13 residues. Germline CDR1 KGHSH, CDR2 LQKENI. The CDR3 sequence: CASSPGQNNEQFF. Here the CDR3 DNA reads TGTGCCAGCTCACCGGGACAGAACAATGAGCAGTTCTTC. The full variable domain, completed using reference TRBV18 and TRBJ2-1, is NAGVMQNPRHLVRRRGQEARLRCSPMKGHSHVYWYRQLPEEGLKFMVYLQKENIIDESGMPKERFSAEFPKEGPSILRIQQVVRGDSAAYFCASSPGQNNEQFFGPGTRLTVL.

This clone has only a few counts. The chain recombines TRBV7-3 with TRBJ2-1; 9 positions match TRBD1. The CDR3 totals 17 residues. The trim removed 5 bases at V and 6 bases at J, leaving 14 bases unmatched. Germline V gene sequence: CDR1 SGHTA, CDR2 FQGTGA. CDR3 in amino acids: CASSPFEGTGSSNEQFF. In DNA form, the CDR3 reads TGTGCCAGCAGCCCCTTTGAAGGGACAGGGTCGTCCAATGAGCAGTTCTTC.